The sequence of this T cell receptor (beta chain) was determined in a study of blood T cell repertoires in COVID-19. Repertoires were generated with immunoSEQ multiplex PCR, while TCRdb's copy carries only in-frame clones and drops some. The top ten clones hold approximately 7% of a sample with around 81,000 clones, roughly four fifths of them seen once. Germline-derived CDR1 and CDR2 are MGHRA and YSYEKL. J gave up 4 bases and V 4 bases, and 3 bases lay outside the gene matches. This CDR3 has 14 amino acids. The chain carries TRBV4-1 and TRBJ1-4; 7 bases match TRBD1. The sample consisted of peripheral blood. The receptor was isolated from a human donor in a cohort sampled during active COVID-19. The DNA of the CDR3 is TGCGCCAGCAGCCTCGGGACAGTTAATGAAAAACTGTTTTTT. Its translation: CASSLGTVNEKLFF.